The clone carrying this TCR beta chain came up once. Antigen: not known. This sample is part of a study of cytotoxic CD8 clonotypes in ibrutinib-treated CLL. The study's findings and limits: At baseline, clonality was higher than in age-matched healthy donors and correlated with CD8+ counts.

Cryopreserved PBMCs provided around 1.9 micrograms of genomic DNA for the TCR beta libraries. Libraries were prepared by immunoSEQ multiplex PCR; TCRdb keeps only in-frame clonotypes and omits some of them. This sample has roughly 180,000 clones; around 72% occur once, and the top ten carry about an eighth. V shed 7 bases and J shed 8 bases, with 14 bases lying between them. The CDR3 contains 12 residues. Germline V gene data show CDR1 as MNHEY and CDR2 as SVGAGI. The starting material was PBMCs, obtained after 24 months of ibrutinib treatment. This clonotype originated in a human donor with chronic lymphocytic leukemia. This chain connects TRBV6-5 to TRBJ1-2; a possible D gene is TRBD1 (5 bases). The chain's CDR3 is CASKWGRHGYTF. CDR3 in DNA: TGTGCCAGCAAGTGGGGGAGGCACGGCTACACCTTC.